Each of the 22 T cell receptor beta chains below was sequenced from the same sample in a study of neurological immune-mediated disorders. TCRdb re-called the 5' RACE reads with MiXCR, one entry per CDR3 protein. The repertoire holds approximately 66,000 distinct CDR3 sequences, almost 3.5% seen once, with around 3.7% in the top ten. The sequencing input was PBMCs. The receptors here all came from a man in his forties with multiple sclerosis.

This chain joins TRBV10-3 and TRBJ1-2; D unclear. With 0 bases removed from V and 6 bases from J, the gap between germline ends came to 11 bases. The germline gives CDR1 ENHRY, CDR2 SYGVKD. The CDR3 runs 14 residues. The CDR3 is CAISESSMFDGYTF. As DNA, the CDR3 is TGTGCCATCAGTGAGTCCTCAATGTTCGATGGCTACACCTTC.

This clonotype was recorded at least ten times. V is TRBV6-5 and J is TRBJ1-1; 9 bases line up with TRBD1. After removal of 5 bases from V and 3 bases from J, the junction contained 4 bases not matched to a gene. Germline V gene data show CDR1 as MNHEY and CDR2 as SVGAGI. The CDR3 spans 14 residues. CDR3 residues: CASSHRQGDTEAFF. CDR3 in DNA: TGTGCCAGCAGTCACAGACAGGGGGACACTGAAGCTTTCTTT.

This clonotype has ten or more counts. V and J are TRBV6-5 and TRBJ1-3; 12 bases are a match to TRBD1. From germline, CDR1 is MNHEY and CDR2 SVGAGI. The CDR3 sequence is 17 residues long. J lost 4 bases, V lost 0 bases, and 4 bases had no gene match. The CDR3 loop is CASSYSGQGADGNTIYF. The CDR3 DNA is TGTGCCAGCAGTTACTCGGGACAGGGGGCTGACGGAAACACCATATATTTT.

This clonotype occurred a few times. The J gene is TRBJ2-3, the V gene TRBV6-6; TRBD2 agrees at 10 bases. The trim removed 2 bases at V and 6 bases at J, leaving 8 bases unmatched. The CDR3 spans 16 residues. Germline lookup yields CDR1 MNHNY and CDR2 SVGAGI (reference sequence). The CDR3 DNA follows: TGTGCCAGCAGTTACCCCCTAGCGGGAGAGGATGATACGCAGTATTTT. This translates into CASSYPLAGEDDTQYF.

Note on this clonotype: The germline gene is not matched at one end of the junction; a read error may be the cause. The chain uses TRBV5-1 and TRBJ1-6, with D tentatively TRBD1 (6 bases). The CDR3 loop spans 15 amino acids. CDR1 and CDR2 from the germline V gene are SGHRS and YFSETQ. As DNA, the CDR3 is TGCGCCAGCAGCCCGGGGACACCTCATAATTCAACCCTCAACTTT. Amino acid sequence: CASSPGTPHNSTLNF.

The genes are TRBV19 and TRBJ2-7; 7 bases are shared with TRBD2. The ends lost 5 bases at V and 2 bases at J; junction bases unmatched: 6. The CDR3 totals 14 residues. Germline V gene data show CDR1 as LNHDA and CDR2 as SQIVND (reference sequence). The CDR3 region is CASSFASGPYEQYF. CDR3 sequence (DNA): TGTGCCAGTAGTTTCGCTAGCGGTCCCTACGAGCAGTACTTC.

This clonotype occurred many times. The chain combines TRBV7-6 with TRBJ2-1; D possibly corresponds to TRBD2 (7 bases). CDR3 length equals 16 residues. Germline-derived CDR1 and CDR2 are SGHVS and FNYEAQ. Trimming shortened V by 0 bases and J by 6 bases, and 15 bases separated the two germline ends. CDR3 DNA sequence: TGTGCCAGCAGCTTAGCGGGGGGGCAATCTGGCAATGAGCAGTTCTTC. Its protein product is CASSLAGGQSGNEQFF.

CDR3 DNA sequence: TGCGCCAGCAAAGGACAGCTTTACACTGAAGCTTTCTTT. This codes for CASKGQLYTEAFF. J is TRBJ1-1 and V is TRBV10-1; D may be TRBD1 (6 bases). Germline CDR1 is WNHNN and CDR2 is SYGVQD (reference sequence). The CDR3 sequence is 13 residues long. The germline V and J ends were trimmed by 7 bases and 3 bases, with 12 bases remaining between them.

This clonotype was counted many times. This sequence joins TRBV20-1 and TRBJ1-2; a possible D gene is TRBD1 (6 bases). The CDR3 covers 13 residues. The germline V gene encodes CDR1 DFQATT and CDR2 SNEGSKA (reference sequence). The CDR3: CSLLDSMSYGYTF. CDR3 DNA sequence: TGCAGCTTGCTGGACAGCATGTCCTATGGCTACACCTTC.

There are many counts of this clonotype. The CDR3 bases are TGCAGCGCCGGGACTCAAGAGACCCAGTACTTC. It specifies CSAGTQETQYF. This rearrangement joins TRBV29-1 to TRBJ2-5; TRBD2 might be the D (6 bases). Germline CDR1 SQVTM, CDR2 ANQGSEA. The CDR3 is 11 residues long. Trimming stripped 7 bases from V and 2 bases from J, with 8 bases between.

The chain recombines TRBV23-1 with TRBJ2-7, with a possible D match to TRBD1 (6 bases). TRBV23-1 is noted as an ORF with a role that remains uncertain. This CDR3 is 14 amino acids long. V lost 6 bases, J lost 0 bases, and 12 bases lay in between. CDR3 coding DNA: TGCGCCAGCAGACCCGGACAGTACTCCTACGAGCAGTACTTC. Translated: CASRPGQYSYEQYF.

In its sample, this clonotype was seen many times. V and J are TRBV12-3 or TRBV12-4 and TRBJ1-4; possible D gene TRBD1, 6 bases. Trimming took 6 bases from V and 6 from J, leaving 14 bases between them. The CDR3 has 14 residues. This CDR3 is CASSRTESDEKLFF. CDR3 DNA: TGTGCCAGCAGCAGGACAGAGAGCGATGAAAAACTGTTTTTT.

There are many counts of this clonotype. The CDR3 loop reads CASSLLTGTNTEAFF. The CDR3 DNA reads TGCGCCAGCAGCTTACTGACAGGAACGAACACTGAAGCTTTCTTT. The V and J genes are TRBV5-1 and TRBJ1-1, with D possibly TRBD1 on 6 matching bases. The CDR3 contains 15 residues. V lost 2 bases, J lost 1 base, and 12 bases lay in between. The germline V gene encodes CDR1 SGHRS and CDR2 YFSETQ.

This clonotype was found many times. The J gene is TRBJ2-2, the V gene TRBV9; D perhaps matches TRBD1 (6 bases). CDR3 size: 17 residues. Trimming shortened V by 3 bases and J by 3 bases, and 18 bases separated the two germline ends. The germline gives CDR1 SGDLS, CDR2 YYNGEE. Here the CDR3 reads CASSAMYRERDTGELFF. CDR3 DNA sequence: TGTGCCAGCAGCGCTATGTACAGGGAAAGGGACACCGGGGAGCTGTTTTTT. Looking up the rest from reference TRBV9 and TRBJ2-2 gives the full variable domain: DSGVTQTPKHLITATGQRVTLRCSPRSGDLSVYWYQQSLDQGLQFLIQYYNGEERAKGNILERFSAQQFPDLHSELNLSSLELGDSALYFCASSAMYRERDTGELFFGEGSRLTVL.

With regard to this clonotype: This sequence may be a read error, since a much larger clone differs from it by one base. The V and J genes are TRBV5-1 and TRBJ2-7; the match to TRBD1 covers 9 bases. From germline, CDR1 is SGHRS and CDR2 YFSETQ. The CDR3 spans 14 residues. CDR3 nucleotides: TGCGCCAGCAGCTCAGGGACAGGGAACTACGAGCAGGACTTC. Its protein is CASSSGTGNYEQDF.

This clonotype was recorded at least ten times. The chain recombines TRBV20-1 with TRBJ1-2, with a possible D match to TRBD1 (5 bases). The CDR3 length is 13 residues. V lost 6 bases and J 2 bases, leaving 13 bases between the germline ends. Germline V gene sequence: CDR1 DFQATT, CDR2 SNEGSKA (reference sequence). CDR3 nucleotides: TGCAGTGCCACCAGGGCGGAAAACTATGGCTACACCTTC. Amino acids: CSATRAENYGYTF.

This clonotype showed up many times. The rearrangement links TRBV12-3 or TRBV12-4 to TRBJ1-5; D gene ambiguous. Trimming pared 6 bases from V and 7 bases from J, leaving 13 bases between. The CDR3 is 13 amino acids. CDR3 amino acids: CASSLTPTQPQHF. In DNA form, the CDR3 reads TGTGCCAGCAGCCTTACCCCGACGCAGCCCCAGCATTTT.

This clonotype was observed many times. The V and J genes are TRBV5-6 and TRBJ1-1; 8 bases line up with TRBD1. The CDR3 is 16 amino acids. Germline V gene data show CDR1 as SGHDT and CDR2 as YYEEEE. Trimming took 3 bases from V and 5 from J; bases not matched to a gene: 12. The CDR3 loop is CASSSTSAGGLTEAFF. CDR3 DNA: TGTGCCAGCAGCTCTACTTCGGCAGGGGGCTTGACTGAAGCTTTCTTT.

Many counts were recorded for this clonotype. The V and J genes are TRBV3-1 and TRBJ2-7, with TRBD2 identical over 7 bases. V was clipped by 7 bases and J by 6 bases; unmatched bases: 3. The CDR3 is made up of 11 amino acids. Per the germline V gene, CDR1 is LGHDT and CDR2 is YNNKEL (reference sequence). In nucleotides, the CDR3 is TGTGCCAGCACCCCGGGGGGCGAGCAGTACTTC. Protein sequence: CASTPGGEQYF.

This clonotype has at least ten counts. The chain joins TRBV5-1 to TRBJ1-5, with 9 nucleotides matching TRBD1. CDR1 SGHRS and CDR2 YFSETQ come from the germline V gene. The J segment lost 7 bases and the V segment lost 0 bases, leaving 2 bases of the junction unmatched. The CDR3 is made up of 14 amino acids. The CDR3 DNA reads TGCGCCAGCAGCTTGGGACAGGGGGAACAGCCCCAGCATTTT. Translated, it gives CASSLGQGEQPQHF.

Ten or more counts support this clonotype. The rearrangement joins TRBV3-1 to TRBJ1-1, with D unresolved. Germline lookup yields CDR1 LGHDT and CDR2 YNNKEL (reference sequence). V was pared by 6 bases and J by 4 bases, with 15 bases between. This CDR3 contains 14 residues. The CDR3 bases are TGTGCCAGCAGGCGGACCAATAAGGGCACTGAAGCTTTCTTT. Translated, it gives CASRRTNKGTEAFF.

Relative to its sample, this clonotype is medium-sized. The chain uses TRBV15 and TRBJ1-5; no firm D call. The CDR3 is made up of 15 amino acids. Per the germline V gene, CDR1 is LNHNV and CDR2 is YYDKDF (reference sequence). V was shortened by 1 base and J by 0 bases, with 7 bases between the two germline ends. The CDR3 loop reads CATSRGGNSNQPQHF. CDR3 DNA sequence: TGTGCCACCAGCAGAGGGGGAAATAGCAATCAGCCCCAGCATTTT. The full variable domain, rest sourced from reference TRBV15 and TRBJ1-5, is DAMVIQNPRYQVTQFGKPVTLSCSQTLNHNVMYWYQQKSSQAPKLLFHYYDKDFNNEADTPDNFQSRRPNTSFCFLDIRSPGLGDTAMYLCATSRGGNSNQPQHFGDGTRLSIL.